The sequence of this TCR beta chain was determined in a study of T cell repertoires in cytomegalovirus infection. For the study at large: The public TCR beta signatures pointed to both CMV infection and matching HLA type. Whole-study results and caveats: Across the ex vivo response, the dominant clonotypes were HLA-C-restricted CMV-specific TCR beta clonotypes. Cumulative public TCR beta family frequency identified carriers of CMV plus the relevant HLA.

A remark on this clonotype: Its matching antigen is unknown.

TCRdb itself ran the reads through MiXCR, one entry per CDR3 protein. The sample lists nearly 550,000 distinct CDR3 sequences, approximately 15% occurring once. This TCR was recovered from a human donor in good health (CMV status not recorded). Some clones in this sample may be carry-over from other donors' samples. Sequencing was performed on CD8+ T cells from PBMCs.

The CDR3 DNA follows: TGTGCCATCAGTGAAGCGGGAGCATCCTACGAGCAGTACTTC. This sequence encodes CAISEAGASYEQYF. J is TRBJ2-7 and V is TRBV10-3, with 8 bases lining up with TRBD2. Germline V gives CDR1 ENHRY, CDR2 SYGVKD. This CDR3 contains 14 residues. V gave up 3 bases and J gave up 1 base; unmatched junction bases: 2.